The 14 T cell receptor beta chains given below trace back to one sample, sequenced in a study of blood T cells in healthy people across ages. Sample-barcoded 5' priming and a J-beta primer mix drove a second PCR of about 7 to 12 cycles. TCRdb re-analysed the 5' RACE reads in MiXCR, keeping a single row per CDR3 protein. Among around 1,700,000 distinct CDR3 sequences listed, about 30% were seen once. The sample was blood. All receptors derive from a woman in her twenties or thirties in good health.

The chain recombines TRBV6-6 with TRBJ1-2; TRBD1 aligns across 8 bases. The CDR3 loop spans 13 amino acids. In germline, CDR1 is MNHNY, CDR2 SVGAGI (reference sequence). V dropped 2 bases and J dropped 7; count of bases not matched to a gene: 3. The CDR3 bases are TGTGCCAGCAGTTACAGGCAGGGGGCTGGCTACACCTTC. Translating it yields CASSYRQGAGYTF.

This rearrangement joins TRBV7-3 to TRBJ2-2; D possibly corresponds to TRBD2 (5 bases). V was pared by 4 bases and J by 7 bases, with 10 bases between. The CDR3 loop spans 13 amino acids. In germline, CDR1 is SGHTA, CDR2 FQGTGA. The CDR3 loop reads CASSSARGGELFF. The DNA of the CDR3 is TGTGCCAGCAGCTCGGCCCGGGGCGGGGAGCTGTTTTTT. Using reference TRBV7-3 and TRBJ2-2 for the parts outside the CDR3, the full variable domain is GAGVSQTPSNKVTEKGKYVELRCDPISGHTALYWYRQSLGQGPEFLIYFQGTGAADDSGLPNDRFFAVRPEGSVSTLKIQRTERGDSAVYLCASSSARGGELFFGEGSRLTVL.

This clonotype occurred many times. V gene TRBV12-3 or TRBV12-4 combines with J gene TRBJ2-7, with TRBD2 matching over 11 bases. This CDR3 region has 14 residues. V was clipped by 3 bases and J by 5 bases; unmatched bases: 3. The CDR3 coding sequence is TGTGCCAGCAGTTTCCCGGGACTAGCGGACGAGCAGTACTTC. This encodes CASSFPGLADEQYF.

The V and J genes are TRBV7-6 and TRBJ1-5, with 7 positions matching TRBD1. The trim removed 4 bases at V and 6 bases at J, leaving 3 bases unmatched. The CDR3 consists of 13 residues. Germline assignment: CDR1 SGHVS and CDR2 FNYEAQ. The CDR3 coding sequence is TGTGCCAGCAGCTCGGGACAGACTCAGCCCCAGCATTTT. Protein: CASSSGQTQPQHF.

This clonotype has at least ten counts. CDR3 nucleotide sequence: TGTGCCAGCAGCGTAGGACAGGGAACCTACAATGAGCAGTTCTTC. It codes for CASSVGQGTYNEQFF. V is TRBV9 and J is TRBJ2-1; the match to TRBD1 covers 7 bases. Germline V gene lookup returns CDR1 SGDLS and CDR2 YYNGEE. Germline trimming cut 0 bases from V and 2 bases from J; bases unmatched to any gene: 2. There are 15 residues in the CDR3.

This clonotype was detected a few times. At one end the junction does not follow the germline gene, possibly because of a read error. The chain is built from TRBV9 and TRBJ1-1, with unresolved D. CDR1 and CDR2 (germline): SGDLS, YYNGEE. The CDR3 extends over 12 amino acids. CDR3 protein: CASSVETGEAFF. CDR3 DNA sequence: TGTGCCAGCAGCGTAGAGACCGGTGAAGCCTTCTTT.

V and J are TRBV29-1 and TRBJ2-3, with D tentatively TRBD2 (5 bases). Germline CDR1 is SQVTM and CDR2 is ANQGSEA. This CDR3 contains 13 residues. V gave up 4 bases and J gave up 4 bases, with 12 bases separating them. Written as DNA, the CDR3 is TGCAGCGTTGCAGAGGGAATCGCAGATACGCAGTATTTT. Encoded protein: CSVAEGIADTQYF.

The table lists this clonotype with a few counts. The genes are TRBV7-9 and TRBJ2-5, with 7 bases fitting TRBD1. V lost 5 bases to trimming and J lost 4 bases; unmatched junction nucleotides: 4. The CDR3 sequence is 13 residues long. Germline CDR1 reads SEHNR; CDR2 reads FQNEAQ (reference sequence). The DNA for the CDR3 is TGTGCCAGCAGCGTAAGACAGGGAGAGACCCAGTACTTC. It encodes CASSVRQGETQYF.

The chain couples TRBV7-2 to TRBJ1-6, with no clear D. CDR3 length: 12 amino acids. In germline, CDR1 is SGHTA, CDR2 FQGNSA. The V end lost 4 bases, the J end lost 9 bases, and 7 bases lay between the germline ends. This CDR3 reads CASSSSVSPLHF. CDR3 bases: TGTGCCAGCAGCTCATCGGTTTCACCCCTCCACTTT.

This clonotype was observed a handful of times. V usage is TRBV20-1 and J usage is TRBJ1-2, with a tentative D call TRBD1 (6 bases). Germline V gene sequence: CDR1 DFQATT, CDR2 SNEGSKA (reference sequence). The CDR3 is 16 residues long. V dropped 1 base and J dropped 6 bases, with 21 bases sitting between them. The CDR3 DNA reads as TGCAGTGCTAGAGTACCCCGGGACAACCTCCCCCATGGCTACACCTTC. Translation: CSARVPRDNLPHGYTF.

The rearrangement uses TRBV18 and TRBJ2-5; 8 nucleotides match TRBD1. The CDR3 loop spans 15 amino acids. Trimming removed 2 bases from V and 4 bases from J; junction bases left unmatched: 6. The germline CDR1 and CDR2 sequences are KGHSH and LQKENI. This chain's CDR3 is CASSPGQGGSETQYF. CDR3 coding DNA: TGTGCCAGCTCACCAGGACAGGGTGGTTCAGAGACCCAGTACTTC.

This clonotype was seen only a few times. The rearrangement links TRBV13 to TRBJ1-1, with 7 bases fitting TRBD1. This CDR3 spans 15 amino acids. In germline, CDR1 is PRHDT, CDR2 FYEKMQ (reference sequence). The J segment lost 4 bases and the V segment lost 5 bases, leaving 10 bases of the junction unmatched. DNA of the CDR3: TGTGCCAGCAGCCTTCGACAGGGTACGGTCACTGAAGCTTTCTTT. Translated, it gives CASSLRQGTVTEAFF. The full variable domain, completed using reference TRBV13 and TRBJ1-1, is AAGVIQSPRHLIKEKRETATLKCYPIPRHDTVYWYQQGPGQDPQFLISFYEKMQSDKGSIPDRFSAQQFSDYHSELNMSSLELGDSALYFCASSLRQGTVTEAFFGQGTRLTVV.

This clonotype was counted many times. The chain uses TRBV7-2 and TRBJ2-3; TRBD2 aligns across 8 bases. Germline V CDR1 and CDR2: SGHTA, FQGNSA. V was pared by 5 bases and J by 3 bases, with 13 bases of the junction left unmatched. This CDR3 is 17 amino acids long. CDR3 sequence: CASSPQWRGARTDTQYF. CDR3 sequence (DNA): TGTGCCAGCAGCCCCCAGTGGCGGGGGGCACGGACAGATACGCAGTATTTT.

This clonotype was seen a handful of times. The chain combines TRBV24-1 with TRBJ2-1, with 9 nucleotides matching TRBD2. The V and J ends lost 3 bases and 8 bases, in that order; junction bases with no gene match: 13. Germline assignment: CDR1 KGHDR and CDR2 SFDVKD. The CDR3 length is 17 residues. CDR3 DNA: TGTGCCACCAGTGATCTCTCGCTGGCGGGGGGGATGTATGAGCAGTTCTTC. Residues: CATSDLSLAGGMYEQFF.